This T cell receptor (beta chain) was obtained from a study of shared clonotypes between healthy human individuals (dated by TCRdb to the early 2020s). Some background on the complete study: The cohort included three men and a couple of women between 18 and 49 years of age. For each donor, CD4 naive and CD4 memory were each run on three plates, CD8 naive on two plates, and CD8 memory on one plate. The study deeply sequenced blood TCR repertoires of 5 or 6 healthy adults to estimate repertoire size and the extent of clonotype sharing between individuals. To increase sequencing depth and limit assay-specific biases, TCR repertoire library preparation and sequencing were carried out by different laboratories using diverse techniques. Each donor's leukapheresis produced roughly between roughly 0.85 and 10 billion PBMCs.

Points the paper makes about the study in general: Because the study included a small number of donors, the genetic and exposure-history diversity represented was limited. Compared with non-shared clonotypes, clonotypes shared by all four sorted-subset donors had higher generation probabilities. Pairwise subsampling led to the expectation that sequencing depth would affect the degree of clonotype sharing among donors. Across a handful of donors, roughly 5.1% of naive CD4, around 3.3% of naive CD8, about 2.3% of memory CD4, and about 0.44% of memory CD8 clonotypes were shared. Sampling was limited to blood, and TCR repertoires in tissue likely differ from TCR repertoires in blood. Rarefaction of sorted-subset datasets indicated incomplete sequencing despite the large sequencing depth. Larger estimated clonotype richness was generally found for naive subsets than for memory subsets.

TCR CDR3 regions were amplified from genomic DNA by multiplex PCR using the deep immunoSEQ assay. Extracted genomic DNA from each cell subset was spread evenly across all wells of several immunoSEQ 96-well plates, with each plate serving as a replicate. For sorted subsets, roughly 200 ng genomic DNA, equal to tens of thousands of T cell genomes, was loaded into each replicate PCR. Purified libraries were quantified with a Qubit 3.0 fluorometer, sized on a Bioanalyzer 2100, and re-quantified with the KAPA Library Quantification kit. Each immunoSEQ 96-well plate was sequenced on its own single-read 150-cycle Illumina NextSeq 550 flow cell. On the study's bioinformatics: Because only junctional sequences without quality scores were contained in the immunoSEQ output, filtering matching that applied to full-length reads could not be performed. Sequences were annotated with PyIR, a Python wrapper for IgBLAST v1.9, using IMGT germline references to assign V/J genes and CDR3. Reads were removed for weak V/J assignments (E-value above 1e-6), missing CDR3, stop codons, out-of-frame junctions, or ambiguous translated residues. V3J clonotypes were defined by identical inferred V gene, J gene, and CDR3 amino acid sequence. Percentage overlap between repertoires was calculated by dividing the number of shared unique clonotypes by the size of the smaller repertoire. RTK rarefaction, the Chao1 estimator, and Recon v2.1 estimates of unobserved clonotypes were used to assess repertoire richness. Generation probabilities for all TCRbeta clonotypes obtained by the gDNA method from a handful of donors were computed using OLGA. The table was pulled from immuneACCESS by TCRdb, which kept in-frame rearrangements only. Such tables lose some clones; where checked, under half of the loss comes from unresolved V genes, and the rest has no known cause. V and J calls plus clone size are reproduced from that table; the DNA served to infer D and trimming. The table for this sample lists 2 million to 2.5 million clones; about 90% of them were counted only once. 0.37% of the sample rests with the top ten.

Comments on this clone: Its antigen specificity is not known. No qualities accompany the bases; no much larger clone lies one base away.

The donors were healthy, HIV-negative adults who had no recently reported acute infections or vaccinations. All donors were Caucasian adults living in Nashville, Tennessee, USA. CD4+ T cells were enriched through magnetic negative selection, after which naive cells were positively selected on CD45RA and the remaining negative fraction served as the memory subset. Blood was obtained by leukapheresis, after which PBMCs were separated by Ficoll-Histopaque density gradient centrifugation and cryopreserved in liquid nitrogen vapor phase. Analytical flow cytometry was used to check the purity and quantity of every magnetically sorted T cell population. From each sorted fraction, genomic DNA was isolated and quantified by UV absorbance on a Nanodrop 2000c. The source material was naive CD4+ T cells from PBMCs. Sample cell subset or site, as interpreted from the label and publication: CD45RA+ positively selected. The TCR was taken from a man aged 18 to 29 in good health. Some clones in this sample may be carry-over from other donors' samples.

The encoded CDR3 is CASSLVDTGELFF. In nucleotide form, the sequence is TGTGCCAGCAGTTTGGTGGACACCGGGGAGCTGTTTTTT. The chain uses TRBV28 and TRBJ2-2, with an unclear D gene assignment. Including cysteine and phenylalanine, the CDR3 has 13 amino acids. The CDR3 DNA has 39 bases and is translated from base 1. The junction carries 5 bases between V and J, which are trimmed by 3 bases and 3 bases respectively. CDR1 and CDR2 (MDHEN, SYDVKM) derive from the germline V gene.